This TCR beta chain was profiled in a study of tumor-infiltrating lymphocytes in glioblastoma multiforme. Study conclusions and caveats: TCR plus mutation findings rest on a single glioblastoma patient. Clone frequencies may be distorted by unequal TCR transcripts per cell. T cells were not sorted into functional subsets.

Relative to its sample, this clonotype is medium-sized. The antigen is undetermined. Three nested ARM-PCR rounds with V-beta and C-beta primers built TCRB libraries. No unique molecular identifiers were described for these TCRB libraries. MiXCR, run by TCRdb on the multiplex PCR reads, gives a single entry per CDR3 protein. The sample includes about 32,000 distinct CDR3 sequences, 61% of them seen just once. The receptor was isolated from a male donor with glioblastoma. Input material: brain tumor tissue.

In nucleotides, the CDR3 is TGCAGCGTTGTCACCGGGACACAATATGGCTACACCTTC. This gives the protein CSVVTGTQYGYTF. The chain is built from TRBV29-1 and TRBJ1-2, with D possibly matching TRBD1 (6 bases). This CDR3 contains 13 residues. V lost 4 bases, J lost 5 bases, and 14 bases lay in between. Germline V CDR1 and CDR2: SQVTM, ANQGSEA.